The 19 T cell receptor beta chains below were found in one sample sequenced in a study of CD8 T cells in ankylosing spondylitis. TCRdb analysed the 5' RACE reads with MiXCR anew, one entry per CDR3 protein. Here the sample spans 27,000 or so distinct CDR3 sequences, 7.9% being singletons. Sequencing was carried out using blood. The receptor source for this set is a male donor with ankylosing spondylitis or in good health (not recorded which).

CDR3: CSVPAGGRGTDTQYF. The CDR3 DNA reads as TGCAGTGTTCCCGCCGGGGGCCGGGGCACAGATACGCAGTATTTT. This chain connects TRBV20-1 to TRBJ2-3; D may correspond to TRBD1 or TRBD2 (6 bases each). Per the germline V gene, CDR1 is DFQATT and CDR2 is SNEGSKA (reference sequence). V was pared by 7 bases and J by 1 base, with 18 bases between. CDR3 length equals 15 residues.

The V call is TRBV7-2, the J call TRBJ2-2; D is ambiguous. The CDR3 covers 12 residues. Trimming cost V 2 bases and J 6 bases, with 4 bases left between them. The V gene's germline CDR1 is SGHTA and CDR2 FQGNSA. Here the CDR3 reads CASSLRAGELFF. CDR3 nucleotide sequence: TGTGCCAGCAGCTTAAGAGCCGGGGAGCTGTTTTTT.

This clonotype was seen a few times. The J gene is TRBJ1-4, the V gene TRBV7-2; no definite D call. The germline CDR1 and CDR2 sequences are SGHTA and FQGNSA. Trimming left V 7 bases short and J 6 bases short, with 15 bases between. The CDR3 loop spans 14 amino acids. In DNA form, the CDR3 reads TGTGCCAGCACCGACCTGATGGGGTATGAAAAACTGTTTTTT. Translated, it gives CASTDLMGYEKLFF. Together with reference TRBV7-2 and TRBJ1-4, the CDR3 gives the full variable domain: GAGVSQSPSNKVTEKGKDVELRCDPISGHTALYWYRQSLGQGLEFLIYFQGNSAPDKSGLPSDRFSAERTGGSVSTLTIQRTQQEDSAVYLCASTDLMGYEKLFFGSGTQLSVL.

In this sample, this clonotype turned up a few times. The chain employs TRBV7-9 and TRBJ1-4, with D possibly matching TRBD1 (5 bases). CDR3 length: 15 residues. V was clipped by 3 bases and J by 8 bases, with 16 bases between them. Germline V gene data show CDR1 as SEHNR and CDR2 as FQNEAQ (reference sequence). For the CDR3, the DNA is TGTGCCAGCAGCTTGGGGACGGGGGGTGGCGAAAAACTGTTTTTT. Its protein product is CASSLGTGGGEKLFF.

In this sample, this clonotype turned up a few times. V is TRBV2 and J is TRBJ2-1; 7 bases align to TRBD1. CDR1 and CDR2 from the germline V gene are SNHLY and FYNNEI. This CDR3 has 15 residues. V was clipped by 5 bases and J by 1 base; unmatched bases: 5. CDR3 in DNA: TGTGCCAGCAGTCGACAGGGTATATCCTACAATGAGCAGTTCTTC. Translated, it gives CASSRQGISYNEQFF.

J is TRBJ1-4 and V is TRBV20-1, with 9 positions matching TRBD1. The CDR3 consists of 14 residues. The J segment lost 5 bases and the V segment lost 4 bases, leaving 5 bases of the junction unmatched. Germline-derived CDR1 and CDR2 are DFQATT and SNEGSKA (reference sequence). In DNA, the CDR3 is TGCAGTGCTACCCCTGGGACAGGGAATGAAAAACTGTTTTTT. Translated: CSATPGTGNEKLFF.

The V call is TRBV7-2, the J call TRBJ2-2; D not resolved. The germline CDR1 and CDR2 sequences are SGHTA and FQGNSA. There are 13 residues in the CDR3. The V end was cut by 2 bases, the J end by 4 bases, with 5 bases between. CDR3 sequence: CASSLSVTGELFF. The CDR3 nucleotides are TGTGCCAGCAGCTTAAGCGTCACCGGGGAGCTGTTTTTT.

This chain connects TRBV7-9 to TRBJ1-4; 9 bases are shared with TRBD1. This CDR3 has 14 amino acids. The J segment lost 7 bases and the V segment lost 5 bases, leaving 5 bases of the junction unmatched. The germline CDR1 and CDR2 sequences are SEHNR and FQNEAQ (reference sequence). The CDR3 DNA reads TGTGCCAGCAGCACAAACAGGGGGCTTGAAAAACTGTTTTTT. This sequence encodes CASSTNRGLEKLFF.

This clonotype was counted only a few times. V and J are TRBV4-2 and TRBJ2-2, with TRBD2 identical over 7 bases. This CDR3 region has 15 residues. Germline-derived CDR1 and CDR2 are LGHNA and YNFKEQ. Trimming removed 3 bases from V and 3 bases from J; junction bases left unmatched: 4. For the CDR3, the DNA is TGTGCCAGCAGCCAGGGGAGGGAGTACACCGGGGAGCTGTTTTTT. Protein: CASSQGREYTGELFF.

In its sample, this clonotype was seen a few times. The chain is built from TRBV11-2 and TRBJ2-1, with 8 bases aligning to TRBD1. This CDR3 region has 15 residues. In germline, CDR1 is SGHAT, CDR2 FQNNGV. Trimming at V came to 5 bases and at J to 1 base, leaving 4 bases not matched to a gene. For the CDR3, the DNA is TGTGCCAGCAGCCGAACAGGGGGATCCTACAATGAGCAGTTCTTC. Amino acid sequence: CASSRTGGSYNEQFF.

At least ten counts were recorded for this clonotype. V is TRBV20-1 and J is TRBJ2-1; TRBD2 agrees at 10 bases. CDR3 length: 13 amino acids. Germline V gene lookup returns CDR1 DFQATT and CDR2 SNEGSKA (reference sequence). Trimming at V came to 5 bases and at J to 6 bases, leaving 4 bases not matched to a gene. The CDR3 spells CSAYLAGVNEQFF. The CDR3 DNA reads as TGCAGTGCTTACCTAGCGGGAGTCAATGAGCAGTTCTTC.

The rearrangement links TRBV20-1 to TRBJ1-3; a weak D match, TRBD1 (6 bases). V lost 6 bases and J lost 4, with 19 bases in between. Per germline, CDR1 DFQATT and CDR2 SNEGSKA (reference sequence). This CDR3 spans 15 amino acids. The CDR3, as DNA: TGCAGTGCCTCCGGGACATATGATTCGGGAAACACCATATATTTT. It yields the protein CSASGTYDSGNTIYF.

V gene TRBV6-5 combines with J gene TRBJ1-2; weak D call: TRBD1 (5 bases). In germline, CDR1 is MNHEY, CDR2 SVGAGI. The CDR3 loop spans 14 amino acids. With 4 bases removed from V and 7 bases from J, the gap between germline ends came to 16 bases. CDR3 in DNA: TGTGCCAGCAGTTTGACGACAGATAAAAGTGGCTACACCTTC. It encodes CASSLTTDKSGYTF.

This clonotype was picked up a small number of times. This sequence joins TRBV28 and TRBJ2-7, with D hard to call. The CDR3 runs to 14 residues. Germline assignment: CDR1 MDHEN and CDR2 SYDVKM. V was cut by 2 bases and J by 2 bases, with 10 bases left in between. CDR3 nucleotides: TGTGCCAGCAGTTTAAGAGGCAGAACCTACGAGCAGTACTTC. It codes for CASSLRGRTYEQYF.

A few counts support this clonotype. The chain couples TRBV4-1 to TRBJ2-3; the match to TRBD2 covers 14 bases. The CDR3 extends over 17 amino acids. Germline V CDR1 and CDR2: MGHRA, YSYEKL. The trim removed 0 bases at V and 3 bases at J, leaving 2 bases unmatched. The CDR3 DNA sequence: TGCGCCAGCAGCCAAGAAGGACTAGCGGGGGGAACAGATACGCAGTATTTT. It codes for CASSQEGLAGGTDTQYF.

J is TRBJ2-3 and V is TRBV20-1, with TRBD1 identical over 9 bases. Germline-derived CDR1 and CDR2 are DFQATT and SNEGSKA (reference sequence). This CDR3 spans 16 amino acids. Trimming took 4 bases from V and 3 from J; bases not matched to a gene: 11. The CDR3 bases are TGCAGTGCTAATCGTCGGGACAGGGTAGGGACAGATACGCAGTATTTT. It is translated as CSANRRDRVGTDTQYF.

This clonotype was recorded a few times. The chain recombines TRBV7-2 with TRBJ1-3; D uncertain. From germline, CDR1 is SGHTA and CDR2 FQGNSA. The V end was cut by 1 base, the J end by 0 bases, with 4 bases between. CDR3 size: 14 residues. The CDR3, as DNA: TGTGCCAGCAGCTTAGAGAGCTCTGGAAACACCATATATTTT. Translated: CASSLESSGNTIYF.

This chain uses TRBV7-8 with TRBJ2-5; 8 bases are a match to TRBD1. The germline gives CDR1 SGHVS, CDR2 FQNEAQ. V lost 5 bases to trimming and J lost 4 bases; unmatched junction nucleotides: 6. This CDR3 contains 14 residues. The CDR3 spells CASSRTGLRETQYF. The CDR3 coding sequence is TGTGCCAGCAGCAGGACAGGGCTGCGAGAGACCCAGTACTTC.

This clonotype turned up a few times. The V gene is TRBV5-1, the J gene TRBJ1-1, with 9 bases identical to TRBD1. Germline CDR1 is SGHRS and CDR2 is YFSETQ. This CDR3 is 14 amino acids long. V was clipped by 7 bases and J by 5 bases; unmatched bases: 9. For the CDR3, the DNA is TGCGCCAGCCGGGGAACAGGGGGCGGGACTGAAGCTTTCTTT. It translates to CASRGTGGGTEAFF.